The 16 T cell receptor beta chains reported below all come from one sample, sequenced in a study of T cell responses to AZD1222 COVID-19 vaccine. Generated by immunoSEQ multiplex PCR, the TCRdb table keeps only in-frame clones and is missing some. The sample consists of approximately 68,000 clones, 88% of them appearing once. Here the sequenced sample was peripheral blood, taken 28 days after the second dose of the MenACWY control vaccine. The receptors were sampled from an adult who received the MenACWY meningococcal vaccine as a control.

This sequence joins TRBV19 and TRBJ2-3; the D call may be TRBD1 or TRBD2 (5 bases each). This CDR3 has 15 amino acids. Germline V gene lookup returns CDR1 LNHDA and CDR2 SQIVND (reference sequence). With 5 bases removed from V and 2 bases from J, the gap between germline ends came to 14 bases. The CDR3 DNA follows: TGTGCCAGTAGTTTTCAGGGAGTTCCCACAGATACGCAGTATTTT. Translating gives CASSFQGVPTDTQYF.

The chain links TRBV5-4 to TRBJ1-2; a possible D gene is TRBD1 (6 bases). The CDR3 spans 16 residues. Germline CDR1 is SGHNT and CDR2 is YYREEE (reference sequence). With 3 bases removed from V and 3 bases from J, the gap between germline ends came to 18 bases. CDR3 loop: CASSSGRTEGDYGYTF. The CDR3 DNA follows: TGTGCCAGCAGCTCAGGGAGGACAGAAGGGGACTATGGCTACACCTTC.

This CDR3 reads CASSPRVTSVSSYNEQFF. The CDR3 bases are TGTGCCAGCAGCCCTAGGGTAACTAGCGTTAGCTCCTACAATGAGCAGTTCTTC. The rearrangement links TRBV9 to TRBJ2-1; 7 positions agree with TRBD2. The germline gives CDR1 SGDLS, CDR2 YYNGEE. V was clipped by 4 bases and J by 0 bases; unmatched bases: 13. This CDR3 region has 18 residues.

The gene calls are TRBV7-8 and TRBJ2-7; no firm D call. Germline CDR1 and CDR2: SGHVS and FQNEAQ. Trimming stripped 4 bases from V and 6 bases from J, with 13 bases between. This CDR3 comprises 13 residues. The CDR3 nucleotides are TGTGCCAGCAGCTCCCAGTGGGTCGGCGAGCAGTACTTC. Protein product: CASSSQWVGEQYF.

The chain has TRBV15 and TRBJ2-3; the match to TRBD2 covers 8 bases. The junction had 3 bases not matched to a gene; V was cut back by 1 base and J by 0 bases. Germline CDR1 reads LNHNV; CDR2 reads YYDKDF (reference sequence). The CDR3 sequence is 16 residues long. The CDR3 DNA reads as TGTGCCACCAGCAGAGCCAGCGGGGGCAGCACAGATACGCAGTATTTT. Its protein product is CATSRASGGSTDTQYF.

The chain is built from TRBV2 and TRBJ1-1; possibly TRBD1 for D (6 bases). The germline V and J ends were trimmed by 4 bases and 3 bases, with 15 bases remaining between them. Germline V gene lookup returns CDR1 SNHLY and CDR2 FYNNEI. The CDR3 contains 15 residues. The CDR3 protein is CASSGTGYRHTEAFF. The CDR3 DNA sequence: TGTGCCAGCAGTGGAACAGGGTATCGGCACACTGAAGCTTTCTTT.

The gene calls are TRBV6-5 and TRBJ1-1; D unresolved. In germline, CDR1 is MNHEY, CDR2 SVGAGI. Trimming took 5 bases from V and 4 from J, leaving 17 bases between them. The CDR3 is 15 amino acids. For the CDR3, the DNA is TGTGCCAGCAGTCCCGCTTGGCGTGGTGGCACTGAAGCTTTCTTT. Translated, it gives CASSPAWRGGTEAFF.

This chain uses TRBV5-5 with TRBJ2-5; a possible D gene is TRBD1 (5 bases). The germline V gene has CDR1 SGHKS and CDR2 YYEKEE (reference sequence). V was clipped by 0 bases and J by 4 bases, with 10 bases between them. The CDR3 runs to 14 residues. CDR3 region: CASSLAWGGETQYF. The CDR3 DNA reads as TGTGCCAGCAGCTTGGCCTGGGGCGGAGAGACCCAGTACTTC.

The J gene is TRBJ1-3, the V gene TRBV14, with D uncertain. V gave up 1 base and J gave up 4 bases, with 5 bases separating them. There are 13 residues in the CDR3. Germline loops: CDR1 SGHDN, CDR2 FVKESK. The CDR3, as DNA: TGTGCCAGCAGCCAAGCTTTGGGAAACACCATATATTTT. Its translation: CASSQALGNTIYF.

This chain links TRBV28 with TRBJ1-2; a possible D gene is TRBD1 (6 bases). Germline loops: CDR1 MDHEN, CDR2 SYDVKM. Trimming stripped 2 bases from V and 4 bases from J, with 14 bases between. The CDR3 has 15 amino acids. The CDR3 is CASSLRQGFVYGYTF. The CDR3 DNA reads as TGTGCCAGCAGTTTACGCCAGGGGTTCGTCTATGGCTACACCTTC.

The V gene is TRBV2, the J gene TRBJ2-3, with 9 bases lining up with TRBD2. The CDR3 has 15 residues. Germline V gene sequence: CDR1 SNHLY, CDR2 FYNNEI. Unmatched junction bases numbered 4, after V lost 6 bases and J lost 0 bases. The CDR3 sequence is CASSRSGGSTDTQYF. Here the CDR3 DNA reads TGTGCCAGCAGCCGTAGCGGGGGAAGCACAGATACGCAGTATTTT.

The V gene is TRBV5-4, the J gene TRBJ2-1; TRBD2 aligns across 8 bases. The CDR3 spans 15 residues. The germline CDR1 and CDR2 sequences are SGHNT and YYREEE (reference sequence). V was pared by 3 bases and J by 4 bases, with 6 bases of the junction left unmatched. CDR3 in DNA: TGTGCCAGCAGCTGGAGCGGGGGTCCTTACAATGAGCAGTTCTTC. Encoded protein: CASSWSGGPYNEQFF.

This chain joins TRBV5-1 and TRBJ1-2; no clear D gene. Germline V lookup: CDR1 SGHRS, CDR2 YFSETQ. Trimming took off 3 bases at V and 5 bases at J, with 5 bases between the two ends. This CDR3 comprises 11 residues. The CDR3 DNA reads TGCGCCAGCAGCTCAAAATATGGCTACACCTTC. The encoded protein is CASSSKYGYTF. Looking up the rest from reference TRBV5-1 and TRBJ1-2 gives the full variable domain: KAGVTQTPRYLIKTRGQQVTLSCSPISGHRSVSWYQQTPGQGLQFLFEYFSETQRNKGNFPGRFSGRQFSNSRSEMNVSTLELGDSALYLCASSSKYGYTFGSGTRLTVV.

This clone was seen a few times. The genes are TRBV19 and TRBJ2-1; 12 bases map to TRBD2. J lost 7 bases, V lost 4 bases, and 5 bases had no gene match. The CDR3 is made up of 15 amino acids. Germline V gene data show CDR1 as LNHDA and CDR2 as SQIVND (reference sequence). CDR3 region: CASSRTSGNGNEQFF. The CDR3 DNA reads TGTGCCAGTAGTAGGACTAGCGGGAACGGGAATGAGCAGTTCTTC.

The rearrangement links TRBV5-6 to TRBJ1-5, with 8 bases that match TRBD1. The CDR3 is 16 amino acids. Germline V lookup: CDR1 SGHDT, CDR2 YYEEEE. V shed 4 bases and J 0 bases; nucleotides not matched to a gene: 6. The CDR3 spells CASSVLGQASNQPQHF. In DNA form, the CDR3 reads TGTGCCAGCAGCGTCCTGGGACAGGCTAGCAATCAGCCCCAGCATTTT.

The chain joins TRBV5-4 to TRBJ2-7; possibly TRBD2 for D (7 bases). Germline CDR1 reads SGHNT; CDR2 reads YYREEE (reference sequence). CDR3 length equals 14 residues. V was cut by 3 bases and J by 0 bases, with 10 bases left in between. The CDR3 here is CASSWGGTSYEQYF. The CDR3 DNA is TGTGCCAGCAGCTGGGGGGGCACCTCCTACGAGCAGTACTTC.